This T cell receptor beta chain originates from a study of control samples from healthy donors and cancer patients (dated by TCRdb to the early 2020s). Points on this clone: Its antigen is unknown. No per-base quality is available; no much larger clone lies one base away.

From the germline V gene, CDR1 is MNHEY and CDR2 is SVGEGT. The CDR3 starts with the cysteine, ends with the phenylalanine, and has 17 residues. The retained sequence is limited to the CDR3, 51 bases, with the frame set at the first base. A distance of 23 bases separates the germline ends of V and J, which lose 4 bases and 4 bases respectively. The library relied on the immunoSEQ multiplex PCR assay. The clones in this table, taken by TCRdb from immuneACCESS, are in-frame only. Not every clone is retained; where verified, under half of the shortfall comes from an unresolved V gene, and the cause of the rest is unknown. For this sample there are around 140,000 clones; roughly 89% appear just once. Less than 8.5% of the sample is taken by the ten largest.

Rearrangement joined TRBV6-2 or TRBV6-3 to TRBJ2-7; TRBD1 might be the D gene, on 6 matching bases. The receptor was derived from a man in his late teens or twenties in good health. The specimen sequenced was blood. The CDR3 sequence is CASSSTPPGTSIYEQYF. At the DNA level, the sequence is TGTGCCAGCAGTTCCACCCCTCCCGGGACATCAATATACGAGCAGTACTTC.